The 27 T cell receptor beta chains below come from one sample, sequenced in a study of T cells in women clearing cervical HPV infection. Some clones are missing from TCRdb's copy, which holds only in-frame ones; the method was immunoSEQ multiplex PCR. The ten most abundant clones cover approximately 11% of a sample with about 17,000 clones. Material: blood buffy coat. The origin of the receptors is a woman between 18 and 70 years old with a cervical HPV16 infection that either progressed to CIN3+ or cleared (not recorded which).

CDR3 DNA (partial): TGCAGTGCTAGAGTCGAGGGGTCGCGCGGTGATGATACG. Translated, it gives CSARVEGSRGDDT. The whole CDR3 reads CSARVEGSRGDDTQYF. The V and J genes are TRBV20-1 and TRBJ2-3; D possibly uses TRBD1 or TRBD2 (5 bases each). The read ends 3 residues shy of where the CDR3 ends; the end is completed using the germline J gene. Germline V gene sequence: CDR1 DFQATT, CDR2 SNEGSKA (reference sequence). Trimming left V 1 base short and J 6 bases short, with 20 bases between. The CDR3 contains 16 residues.

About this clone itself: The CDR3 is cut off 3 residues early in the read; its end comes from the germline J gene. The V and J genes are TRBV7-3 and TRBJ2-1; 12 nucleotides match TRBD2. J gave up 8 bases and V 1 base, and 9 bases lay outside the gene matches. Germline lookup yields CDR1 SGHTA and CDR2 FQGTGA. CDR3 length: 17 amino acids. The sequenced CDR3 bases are TGTGCCAGCAGCTTAAGACCCCCTAGCGGGGGGGCCCATGAG. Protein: CASSLRPPSGGAHE. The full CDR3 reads CASSLRPPSGGAHEQFF.

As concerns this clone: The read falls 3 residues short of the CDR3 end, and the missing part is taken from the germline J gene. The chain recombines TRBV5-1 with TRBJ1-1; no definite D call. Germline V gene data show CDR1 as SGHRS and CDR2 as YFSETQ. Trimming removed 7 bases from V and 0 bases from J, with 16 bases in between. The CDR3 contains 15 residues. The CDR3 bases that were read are TGCGCCAGCGGTCCACCCACGGGTTTGAACACTGAA. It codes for CASGPPTGLNTE. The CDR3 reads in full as CASGPPTGLNTEAFF. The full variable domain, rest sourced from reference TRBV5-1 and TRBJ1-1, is KAGVTQTPRYLIKTRGQQVTLSCSPISGHRSVSWYQQTPGQGLQFLFEYFSETQRNKGNFPGRFSGRQFSNSRSEMNVSTLELGDSALYLCASGPPTGLNTEAFFGQGTRLTVV.

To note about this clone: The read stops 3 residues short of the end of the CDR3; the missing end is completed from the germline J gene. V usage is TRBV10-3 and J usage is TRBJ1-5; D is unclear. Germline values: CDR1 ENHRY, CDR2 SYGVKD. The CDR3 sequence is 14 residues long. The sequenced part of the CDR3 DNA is TGTGCGATCGAAAGGGTCTATAGCAATCAGCCC. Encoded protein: CAIERVYSNQP. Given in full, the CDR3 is CAIERVYSNQPQHF.

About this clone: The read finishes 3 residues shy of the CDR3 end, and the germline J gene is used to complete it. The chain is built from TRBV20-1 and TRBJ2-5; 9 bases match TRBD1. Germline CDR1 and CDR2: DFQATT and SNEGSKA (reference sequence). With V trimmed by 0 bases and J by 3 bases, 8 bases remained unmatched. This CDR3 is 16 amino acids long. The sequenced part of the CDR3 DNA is TGCAGTGCTAGAGAGACACCCGGGACAGGGAAAGAGACC. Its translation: CSARETPGTGKET. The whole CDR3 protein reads CSARETPGTGKETQYF.

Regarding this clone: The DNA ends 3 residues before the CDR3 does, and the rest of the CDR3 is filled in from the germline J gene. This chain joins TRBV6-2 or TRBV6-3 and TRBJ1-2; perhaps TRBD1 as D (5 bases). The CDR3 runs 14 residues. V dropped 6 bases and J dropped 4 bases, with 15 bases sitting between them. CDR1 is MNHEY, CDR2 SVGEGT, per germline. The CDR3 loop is CASSSFRGAYGYTF. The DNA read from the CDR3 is TGTGCCAGCAGCTCCTTTAGAGGGGCCTATGGC.

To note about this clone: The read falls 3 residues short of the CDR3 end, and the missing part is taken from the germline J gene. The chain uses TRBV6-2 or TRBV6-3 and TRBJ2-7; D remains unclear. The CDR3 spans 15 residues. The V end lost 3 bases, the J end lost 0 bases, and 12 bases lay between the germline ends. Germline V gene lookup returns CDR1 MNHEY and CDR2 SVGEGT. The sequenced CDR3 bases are TGTGCCAGCAGTTATCAAATGAGTAGCTCCTACGAG. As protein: CASSYQMSSSYE. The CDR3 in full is CASSYQMSSSYEQYF.

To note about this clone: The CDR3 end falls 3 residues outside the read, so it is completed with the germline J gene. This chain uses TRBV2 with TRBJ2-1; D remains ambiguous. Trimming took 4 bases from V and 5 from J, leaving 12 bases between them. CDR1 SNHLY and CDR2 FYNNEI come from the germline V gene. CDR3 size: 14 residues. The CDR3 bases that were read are TGTGCCAGCAGTGTGCGCGTTATTCACAATGAG. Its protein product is CASSVRVIHNE. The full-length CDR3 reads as CASSVRVIHNEQFF.

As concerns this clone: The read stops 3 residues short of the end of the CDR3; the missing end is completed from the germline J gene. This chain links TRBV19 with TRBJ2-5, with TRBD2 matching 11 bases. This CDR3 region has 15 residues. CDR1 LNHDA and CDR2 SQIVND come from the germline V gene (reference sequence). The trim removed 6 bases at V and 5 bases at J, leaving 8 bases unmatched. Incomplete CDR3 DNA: TGTGCCAGTAGCACTCGGACTAGCGGGCTGGAGACC. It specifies CASSTRTSGLET. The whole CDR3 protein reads CASSTRTSGLETQYF. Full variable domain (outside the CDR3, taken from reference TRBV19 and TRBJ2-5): DGGITQSPKYLFRKEGQNVTLSCEQNLNHDAMYWYRQDPGQGLRLIYYSQIVNDFQKGDIAEGYSVSREKKESFPLTVTSAQKNPTAFYLCASSTRTSGLETQYFGPGTRLLVL.

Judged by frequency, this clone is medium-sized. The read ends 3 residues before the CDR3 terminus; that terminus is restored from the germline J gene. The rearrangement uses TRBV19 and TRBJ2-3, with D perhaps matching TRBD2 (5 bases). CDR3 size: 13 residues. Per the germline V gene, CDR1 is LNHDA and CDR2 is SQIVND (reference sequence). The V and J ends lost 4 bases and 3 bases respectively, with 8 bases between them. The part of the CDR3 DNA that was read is TGTGCCAGTAGTACAGGACTGACAGATACG. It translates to CASSTGLTDT. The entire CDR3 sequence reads CASSTGLTDTQYF.

The CDR3 here is CASSLTGSYGYTF. CDR3 DNA (partial): TGTGCCAGCAGCCTTACAGGATCCTATGGC. The chain employs TRBV7-8 and TRBJ1-2; weak D call: TRBD1 (5 bases). The read gets to within 3 residues of the CDR3 end, and the germline J gene fills in the rest. The germline gives CDR1 SGHVS, CDR2 FQNEAQ. The CDR3 covers 13 residues. V was clipped by 5 bases and J by 4 bases, with 11 bases between them.

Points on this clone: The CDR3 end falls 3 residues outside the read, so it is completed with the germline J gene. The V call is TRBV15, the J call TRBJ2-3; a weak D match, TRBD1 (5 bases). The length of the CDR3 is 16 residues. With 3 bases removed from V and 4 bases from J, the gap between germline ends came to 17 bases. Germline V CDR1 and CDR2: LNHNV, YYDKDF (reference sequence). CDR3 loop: CATSRILGAGSDTQYF. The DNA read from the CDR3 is TGTGCCACCAGCAGGATTCTAGGGGCAGGGTCAGATACG.

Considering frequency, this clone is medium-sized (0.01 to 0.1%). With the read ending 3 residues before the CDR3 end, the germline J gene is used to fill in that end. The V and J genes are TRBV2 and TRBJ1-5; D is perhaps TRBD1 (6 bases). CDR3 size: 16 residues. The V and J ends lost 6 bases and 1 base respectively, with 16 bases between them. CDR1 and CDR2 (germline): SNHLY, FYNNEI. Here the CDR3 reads CASSMMGARSNQPQHF. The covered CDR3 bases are TGTGCCAGCAGCATGATGGGGGCAAGAAGCAATCAGCCC.

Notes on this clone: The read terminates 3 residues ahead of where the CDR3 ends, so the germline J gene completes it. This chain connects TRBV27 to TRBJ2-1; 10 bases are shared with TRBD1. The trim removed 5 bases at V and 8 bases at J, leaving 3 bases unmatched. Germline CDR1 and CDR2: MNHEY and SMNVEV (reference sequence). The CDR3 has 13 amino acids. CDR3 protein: CASSTTGGYEQFF. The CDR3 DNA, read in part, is TGTGCCAGCAGTACGACAGGGGGCTATGAG.

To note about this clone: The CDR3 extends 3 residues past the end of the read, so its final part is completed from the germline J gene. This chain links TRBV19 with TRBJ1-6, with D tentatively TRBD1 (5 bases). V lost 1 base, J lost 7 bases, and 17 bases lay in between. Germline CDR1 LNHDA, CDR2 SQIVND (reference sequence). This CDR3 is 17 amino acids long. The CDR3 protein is CASSIGLKGQRNSPLHF. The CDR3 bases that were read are TGTGCCAGTAGTATAGGCCTAAAGGGGCAGAGGAATTCACCC. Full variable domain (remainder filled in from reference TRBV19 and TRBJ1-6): DGGITQSPKYLFRKEGQNVTLSCEQNLNHDAMYWYRQDPGQGLRLIYYSQIVNDFQKGDIAEGYSVSREKKESFPLTVTSAQKNPTAFYLCASSIGLKGQRNSPLHFGNGTRLTVT.

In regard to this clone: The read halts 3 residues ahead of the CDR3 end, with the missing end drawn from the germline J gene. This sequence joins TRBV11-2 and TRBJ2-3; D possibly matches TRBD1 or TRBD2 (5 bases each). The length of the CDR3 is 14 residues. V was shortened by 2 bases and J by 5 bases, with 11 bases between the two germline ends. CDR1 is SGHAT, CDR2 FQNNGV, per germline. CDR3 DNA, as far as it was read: TGTGCCAGCAGCTTATCAGGGAGAGTAGATACG. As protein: CASSLSGRVDT. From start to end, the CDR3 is CASSLSGRVDTQYF.

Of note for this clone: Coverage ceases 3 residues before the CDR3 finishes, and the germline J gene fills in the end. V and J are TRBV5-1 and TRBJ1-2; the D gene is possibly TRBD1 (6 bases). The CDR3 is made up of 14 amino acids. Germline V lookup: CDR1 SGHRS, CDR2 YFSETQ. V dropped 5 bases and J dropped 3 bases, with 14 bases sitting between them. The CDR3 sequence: CASRPTGSDYGYTF. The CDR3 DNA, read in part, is TGCGCCAGCAGGCCGACAGGATCCGACTATGGC.

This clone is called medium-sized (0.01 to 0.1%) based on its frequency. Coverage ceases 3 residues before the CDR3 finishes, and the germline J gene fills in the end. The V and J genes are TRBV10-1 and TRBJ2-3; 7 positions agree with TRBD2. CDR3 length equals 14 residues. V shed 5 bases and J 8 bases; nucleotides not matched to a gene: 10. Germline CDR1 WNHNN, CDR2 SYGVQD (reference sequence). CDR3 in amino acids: CASSRGLVSGTQYF. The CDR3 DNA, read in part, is TGCGCCAGCAGTCGTGGACTAGTTTCGGGTACG.

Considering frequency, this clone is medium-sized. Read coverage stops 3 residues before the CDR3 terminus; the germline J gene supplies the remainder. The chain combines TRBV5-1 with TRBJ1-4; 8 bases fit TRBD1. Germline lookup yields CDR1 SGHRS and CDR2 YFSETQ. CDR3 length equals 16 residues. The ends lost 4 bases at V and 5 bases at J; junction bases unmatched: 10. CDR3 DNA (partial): TGCGCCAGCAGCGCGACAGGGGCCCTCTTGAATGAAAAA. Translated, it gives CASSATGALLNEK. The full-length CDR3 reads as CASSATGALLNEKLFF.

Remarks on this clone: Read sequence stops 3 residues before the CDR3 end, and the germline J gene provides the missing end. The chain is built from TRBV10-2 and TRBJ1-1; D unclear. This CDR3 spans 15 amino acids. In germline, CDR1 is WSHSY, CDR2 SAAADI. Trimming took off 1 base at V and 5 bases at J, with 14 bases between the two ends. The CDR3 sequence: CASSEWRAPGTEAFF. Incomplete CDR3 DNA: TGCGCCAGCAGTGAGTGGCGAGCTCCGGGGACTGAA.

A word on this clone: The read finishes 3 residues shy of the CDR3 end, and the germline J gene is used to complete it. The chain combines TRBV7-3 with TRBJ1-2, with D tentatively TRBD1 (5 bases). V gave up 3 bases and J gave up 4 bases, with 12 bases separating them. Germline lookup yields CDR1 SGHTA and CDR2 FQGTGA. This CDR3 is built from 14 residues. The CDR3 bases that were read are TGTGCCAGCAGCTTGTTATCAGGGATCTATGGC. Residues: CASSLLSGIYG. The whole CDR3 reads CASSLLSGIYGYTF.

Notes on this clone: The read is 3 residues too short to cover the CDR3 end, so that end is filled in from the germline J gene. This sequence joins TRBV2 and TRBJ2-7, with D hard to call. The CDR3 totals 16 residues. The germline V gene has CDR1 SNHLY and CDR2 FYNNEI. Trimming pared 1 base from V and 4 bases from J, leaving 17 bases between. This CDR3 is CASSEGLAGNGYEQYF. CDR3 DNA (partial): TGTGCCAGCAGTGAAGGTTTGGCAGGCAATGGGTACGAG.

The CDR3 loop is CSARKGAFAEAFF. The sequenced part of the CDR3 DNA is TGCAGTGCTAGGAAGGGGGCATTCGCTGAA. The chain has TRBV20-1 and TRBJ1-1; 7 bases agree with TRBD1. From the germline J gene comes the end of the CDR3, since the read stops 3 residues before it. The CDR3 has 13 amino acids. Unmatched junction bases numbered 7, after V lost 3 bases and J lost 6 bases. The V gene's germline CDR1 is DFQATT and CDR2 SNEGSKA (reference sequence).

The CDR3 loop reads CASSGTSGGADTQYF. Incomplete CDR3 DNA: TGTGCCAGCAGTGGGACTAGCGGGGGGGCAGATACG. The chain uses TRBV6-1 and TRBJ2-3; 15 bases match TRBD2. The read ends 3 residues before the CDR3 terminus; that terminus is restored from the germline J gene. The CDR3 totals 15 residues. CDR1 MNHNS and CDR2 SASEGT come from the germline V gene. The J segment lost 4 bases and the V segment lost 4 bases, leaving 0 bases of the junction unmatched.

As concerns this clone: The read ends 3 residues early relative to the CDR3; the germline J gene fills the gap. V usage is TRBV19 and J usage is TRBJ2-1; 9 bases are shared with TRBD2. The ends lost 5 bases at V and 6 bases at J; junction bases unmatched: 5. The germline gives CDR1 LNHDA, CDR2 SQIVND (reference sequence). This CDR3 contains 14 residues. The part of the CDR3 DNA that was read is TGTGCCAGTAGTCAATTAGCGGGAGCCAATGAG. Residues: CASSQLAGANE. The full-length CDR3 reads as CASSQLAGANEQFF.

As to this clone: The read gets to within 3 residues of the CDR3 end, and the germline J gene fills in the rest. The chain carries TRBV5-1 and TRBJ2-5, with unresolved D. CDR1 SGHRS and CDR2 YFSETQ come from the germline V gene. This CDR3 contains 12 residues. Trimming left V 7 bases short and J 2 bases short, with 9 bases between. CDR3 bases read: TGCGCCAGCCGAACTCTTCAAGAGACC. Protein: CASRTLQET. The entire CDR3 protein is CASRTLQETQYF.

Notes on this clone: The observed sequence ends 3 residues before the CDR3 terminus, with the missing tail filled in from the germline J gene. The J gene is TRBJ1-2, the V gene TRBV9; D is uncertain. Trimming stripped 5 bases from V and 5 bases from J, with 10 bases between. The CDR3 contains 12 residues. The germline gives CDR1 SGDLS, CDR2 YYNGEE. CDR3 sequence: CASRVQFYGYTF. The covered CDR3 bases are TGTGCCAGCAGGGTACAGTTTTATGGC.